This note documents a single T cell receptor beta chain sequence. The antigen remains unidentified. Multiplex touch-down PCR amplified TRB using TRB-A and TRB-B pools in one tube. TCRdb reworked the multiplex PCR reads into one entry per CDR3 protein, no DNA. The listing contains about 15,000 distinct CDR3 sequences. TRB amplification used approximately 250 ng of peripheral blood genomic DNA. These data belong to a study of T cell clusters in autoimmune cytopenias. Broader study findings: Compared with active autoimmune hepatitis patients, healthy donors showed roughly 2.7-fold more exclusive TRB clusters. Primary autoimmune cytopenia patients appeared to lack physiological T cell clusters present in healthy donors.

The same sample was also used in a study of T cell repertoires in aging, cancer and after chemotherapy. That work states: Untreated cancer patients had significantly lower blood TCR diversity than age-matched healthy donors.

This TCR was sampled from a human donor in good health. Sequencing used peripheral blood.

This CDR3 is CAWSLTREQYF. The V call is TRBV30, the J call TRBJ2-7. The CDR3 consists of 11 residues. Per germline, CDR1 GTSNPN and CDR2 SVGIG (reference sequence).